The present TCR beta chain was sequenced within a study of T-cell memory formation after mild COVID-19. One entry per CDR3 protein, called by TCRdb with MiXCR from the 5' RACE reads. The sample shows 170,000 or so distinct CDR3 sequences, around 21% of them seen only once. The CDR3 spans 15 residues. CDR1 and CDR2 from the germline V gene are SEHNR and FQNEAQ (reference sequence). V shed 2 bases and J shed 5 bases, with 14 bases lying between them. This clonotype has a count of ten or more. This chain connects TRBV7-9 to TRBJ2-3; possible D gene TRBD2, 5 bases. The sequence was collected from an adult woman who had mild COVID-19 (a few samples of this study predate the infection). Cell type and time point are not known. The sequencing input was PBMCs or a T cell subset sorted from them (not recorded which). CDR3 in DNA: TGTGCCAGCAGCTTAACGCGGGCCGAGGAAGATACGCAGTATTTT. The encoded protein is CASSLTRAEEDTQYF.